This TCR beta chain was identified in a study of cytomegalovirus exposure and HLA in healthy donors. Libraries were prepared by immunoSEQ multiplex PCR; TCRdb keeps only in-frame clonotypes and omits some of them. The table shows about 120,000 clones, with around 86% occurring only once. Study-wide results and limits: Three chains tied to CMV proved CMV antigen-specific in vitro. Later, an analysis found that TCR clusters from the first cohort tended to co-occur in the 120 or so validation repertoires.

The CDR3 contains 14 residues. The germline V gene encodes CDR1 MNHNS and CDR2 SASEGT. V shed 1 base and J shed 10 bases, with 14 bases lying between them. A remark on this clone: What it binds is unknown.

Sequencing was carried out using PBMCs. The clonotype comes from a woman aged 18-30 years in good health and CMV-seronegative. The chain employs TRBV6-1 and TRBJ2-1; possibly TRBD1 for D (5 bases). The CDR3 loop reads CASSEVSRVGEQFF. The CDR3 DNA sequence: TGTGCCAGCAGTGAAGTTAGCAGGGTTGGCGAGCAGTTCTTC.